This T cell receptor (beta chain) was sequenced during a study of blood T cell repertoires in COVID-19. Looking at the study overall: Sample material is recorded as cDNA or gDNA derived from T cells, B-cell-depleted T cells, or PBMCs.

The assay was immunoSEQ multiplex PCR, and TCRdb's table has in-frame clones only and misses some. The sample shows around 320,000 clones, roughly nine tenths of them seen only once. This clonotype originated in a woman in her twenties or thirties who had been exposed to COVID-19. The sequenced sample consisted of PBMCs or T cells enriched from blood (not recorded which).

The DNA of the CDR3 is TGTGCCAGCAGCTTGGACAGGACCTATGGCTACACCTTC. It encodes CASSLDRTYGYTF. V usage is TRBV5-8 and J usage is TRBJ1-2; possible D gene TRBD1, 5 bases. CDR3 length equals 13 residues. V lost 0 bases and J 4 bases, leaving 7 bases between the germline ends. The germline gives CDR1 SGHTS, CDR2 YDEGEE.